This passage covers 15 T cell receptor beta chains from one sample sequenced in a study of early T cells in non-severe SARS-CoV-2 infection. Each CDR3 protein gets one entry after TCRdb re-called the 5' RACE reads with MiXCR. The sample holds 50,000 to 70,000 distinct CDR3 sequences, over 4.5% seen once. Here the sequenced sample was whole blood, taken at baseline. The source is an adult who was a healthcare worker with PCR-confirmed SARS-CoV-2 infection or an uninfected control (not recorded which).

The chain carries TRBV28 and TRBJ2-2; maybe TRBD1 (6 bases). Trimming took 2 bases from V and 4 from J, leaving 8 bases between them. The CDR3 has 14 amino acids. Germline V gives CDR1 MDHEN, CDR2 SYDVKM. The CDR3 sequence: CASSLTGTTGELFF. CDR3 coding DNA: TGTGCCAGCAGTTTAACAGGGACCACCGGGGAGCTGTTTTTT.

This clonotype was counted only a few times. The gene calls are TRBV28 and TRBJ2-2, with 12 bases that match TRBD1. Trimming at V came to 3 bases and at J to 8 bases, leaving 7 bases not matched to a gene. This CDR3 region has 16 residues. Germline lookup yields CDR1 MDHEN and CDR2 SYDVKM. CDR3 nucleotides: TGTGCCAGCAGTTTCCGGGACAGGGGGCTTGTAGGGGAGCTGTTTTTT. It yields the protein CASSFRDRGLVGELFF.

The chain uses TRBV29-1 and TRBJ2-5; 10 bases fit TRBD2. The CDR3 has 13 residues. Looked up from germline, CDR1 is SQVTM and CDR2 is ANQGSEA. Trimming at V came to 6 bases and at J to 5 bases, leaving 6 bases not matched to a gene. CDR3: CSVAGGQSETQYF. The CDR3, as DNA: TGCAGCGTAGCGGGAGGGCAATCGGAGACCCAGTACTTC. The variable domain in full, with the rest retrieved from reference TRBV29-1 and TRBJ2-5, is SAVISQKPSRDICQRGTSLTIQCQVDSQVTMMFWYRQQPGQSLTLIATANQGSEATYESGFVIDKFPISRPNLTFSTLTVSNMSPEDSSIYLCSVAGGQSETQYFGPGTRLLVL.

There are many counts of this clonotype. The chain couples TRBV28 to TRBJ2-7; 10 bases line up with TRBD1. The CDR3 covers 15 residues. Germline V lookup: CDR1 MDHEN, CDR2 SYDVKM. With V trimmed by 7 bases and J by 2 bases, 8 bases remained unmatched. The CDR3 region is CASTRGGTGAYEQYF. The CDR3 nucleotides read TGTGCCAGCACCCGTGGTGGGACAGGGGCCTACGAGCAGTACTTC.

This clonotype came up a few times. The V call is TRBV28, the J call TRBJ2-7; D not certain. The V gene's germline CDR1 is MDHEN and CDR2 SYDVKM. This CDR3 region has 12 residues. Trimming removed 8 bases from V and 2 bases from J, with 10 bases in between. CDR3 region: CASGTPPYEQYF. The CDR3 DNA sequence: TGTGCCAGCGGTACTCCTCCCTACGAGCAGTACTTC.

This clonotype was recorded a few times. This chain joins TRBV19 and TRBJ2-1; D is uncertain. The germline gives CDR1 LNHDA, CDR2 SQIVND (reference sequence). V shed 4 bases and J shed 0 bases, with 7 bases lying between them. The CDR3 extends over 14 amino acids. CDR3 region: CASSTGRSYNEQFF. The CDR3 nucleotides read TGTGCCAGTAGTACCGGCCGCTCCTACAATGAGCAGTTCTTC.

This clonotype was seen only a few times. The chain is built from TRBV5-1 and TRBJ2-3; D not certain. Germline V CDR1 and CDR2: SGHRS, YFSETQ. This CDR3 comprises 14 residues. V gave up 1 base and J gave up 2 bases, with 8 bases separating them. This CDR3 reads CASSLTTSTDTQYF. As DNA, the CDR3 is TGCGCCAGCAGCTTGACAACATCCACAGATACGCAGTATTTT.

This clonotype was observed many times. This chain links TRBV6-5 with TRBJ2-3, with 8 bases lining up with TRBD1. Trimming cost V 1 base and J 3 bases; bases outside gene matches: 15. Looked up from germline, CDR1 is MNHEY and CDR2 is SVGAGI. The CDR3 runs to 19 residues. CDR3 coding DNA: TGTGCCAGCAGTTACTACGGGACAGGTTTGGGGGGAATTACAGATACGCAGTATTTT. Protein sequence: CASSYYGTGLGGITDTQYF.

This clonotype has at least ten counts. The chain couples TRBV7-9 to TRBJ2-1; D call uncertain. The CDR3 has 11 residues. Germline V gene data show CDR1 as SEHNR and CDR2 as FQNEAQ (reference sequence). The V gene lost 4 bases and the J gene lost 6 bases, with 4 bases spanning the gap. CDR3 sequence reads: CASSSPNEQFF. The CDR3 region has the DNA TGTGCCAGCAGCTCGCCCAATGAGCAGTTCTTC. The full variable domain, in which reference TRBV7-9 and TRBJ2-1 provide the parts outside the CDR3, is DTGVSQNPRHKITKRGQNVTFRCDPISEHNRLYWYRQTLGQGPEFLTYFQNEAQLEKSRLLSDRFSAERPKGSFSTLEIQRTEQGDSAMYLCASSSPNEQFFGPGTRLTVL.

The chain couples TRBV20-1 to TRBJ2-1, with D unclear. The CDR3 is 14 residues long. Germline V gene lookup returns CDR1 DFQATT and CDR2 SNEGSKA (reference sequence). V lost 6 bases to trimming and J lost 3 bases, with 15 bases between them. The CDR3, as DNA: TGCAGTGCCGAACGAGGATCAGGCTACAATGAGCAGTTCTTC. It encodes CSAERGSGYNEQFF.

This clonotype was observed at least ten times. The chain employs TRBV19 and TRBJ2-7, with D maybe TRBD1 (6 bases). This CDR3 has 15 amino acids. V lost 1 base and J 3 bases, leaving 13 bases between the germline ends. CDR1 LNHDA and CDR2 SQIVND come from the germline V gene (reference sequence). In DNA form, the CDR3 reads TGTGCCAGTAGTATAGGCGGACAGCCTGGCTACGAGCAGTACTTC. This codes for CASSIGGQPGYEQYF. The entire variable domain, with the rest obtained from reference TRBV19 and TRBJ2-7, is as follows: DGGITQSPKYLFRKEGQNVTLSCEQNLNHDAMYWYRQDPGQGLRLIYYSQIVNDFQKGDIAEGYSVSREKKESFPLTVTSAQKNPTAFYLCASSIGGQPGYEQYFGPGTRLTVT.

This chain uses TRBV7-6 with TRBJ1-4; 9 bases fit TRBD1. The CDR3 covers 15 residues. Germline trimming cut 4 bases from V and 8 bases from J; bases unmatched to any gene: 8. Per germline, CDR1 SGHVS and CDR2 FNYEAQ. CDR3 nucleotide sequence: TGTGCCAGCAGCTCCCTGGACAGGGGTAGCGAAAAACTGTTTTTT. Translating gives CASSSLDRGSEKLFF.

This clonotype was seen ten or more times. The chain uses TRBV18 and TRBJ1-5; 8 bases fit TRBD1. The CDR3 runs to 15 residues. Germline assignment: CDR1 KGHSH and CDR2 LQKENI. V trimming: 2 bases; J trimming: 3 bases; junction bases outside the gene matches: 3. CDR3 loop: CASSPSGGVNQPQHF. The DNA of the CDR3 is TGTGCCAGCTCACCATCAGGGGGCGTCAATCAGCCCCAGCATTTT.

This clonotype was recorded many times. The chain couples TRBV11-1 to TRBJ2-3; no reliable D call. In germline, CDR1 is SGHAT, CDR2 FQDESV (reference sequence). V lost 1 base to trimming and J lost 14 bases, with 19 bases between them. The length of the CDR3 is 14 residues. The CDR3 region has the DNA TGTGCCAGCAGCTTAGAAGACTCACCCTCCAACACGTATTTT. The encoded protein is CASSLEDSPSNTYF.

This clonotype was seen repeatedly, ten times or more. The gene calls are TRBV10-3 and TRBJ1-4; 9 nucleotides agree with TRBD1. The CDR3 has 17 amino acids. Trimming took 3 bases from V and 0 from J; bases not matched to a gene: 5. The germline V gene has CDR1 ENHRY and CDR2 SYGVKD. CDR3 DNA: TGTGCCATCAGTGACGGACAGGGGAGGGCAACTAATGAAAAACTGTTTTTT. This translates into CAISDGQGRATNEKLFF.